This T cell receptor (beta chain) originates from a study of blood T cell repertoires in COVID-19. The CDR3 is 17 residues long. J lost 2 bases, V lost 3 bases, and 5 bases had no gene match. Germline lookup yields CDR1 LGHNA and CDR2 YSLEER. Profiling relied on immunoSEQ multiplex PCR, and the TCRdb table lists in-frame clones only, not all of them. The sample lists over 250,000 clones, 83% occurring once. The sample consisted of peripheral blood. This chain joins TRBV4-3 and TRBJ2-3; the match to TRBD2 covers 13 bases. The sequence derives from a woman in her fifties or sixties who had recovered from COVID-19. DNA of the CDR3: TGCGCCAGCAGCCATCCTGGGACTAGCGGGATCACAGATACGCAGTATTTT. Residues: CASSHPGTSGITDTQYF.